This entry lists 27 T cell receptor beta chains sequenced from one sample in a study of T cells expressing NK-cell markers. TCRdb reprocessed the 5' RACE reads, keeping one entry per CDR3 protein, no DNA. The repertoire table contains 550,000 to 600,000 distinct CDR3 sequences. Sequenced sample: blood T cells: a sorted CD56 or NKG2C T cell subset, CD4+ or CD8+ T cells, or bulk PBMC T cells (not recorded which). Every receptor here comes from a man between 18 and 35 years old in good health.

The J gene is TRBJ2-3, the V gene TRBV7-9; TCRdb's D call, TRBD1, is unchecked because there is no DNA. Germline V gives CDR1 SEHNR, CDR2 FQNEAQ (reference sequence). CDR3 length equals 12 residues. CDR3: CASSQGLNTQYF.

The chain uses TRBV5-6 and TRBJ1-6. The V gene's germline CDR1 is SGHDT and CDR2 YYEEEE. This CDR3 has 14 residues. The CDR3 spells CASSSGRSYSPLHF.

The chain uses TRBV27 and TRBJ2-1; as DNA is missing, the TRBD1 call by TCRdb cannot be tested. The germline CDR1 and CDR2 sequences are MNHEY and SMNVEV (reference sequence). The CDR3 consists of 15 residues. The CDR3 sequence is CASKFGTGRHNEQFF.

The chain has TRBV28 and TRBJ2-7. The germline V gene encodes CDR1 MDHEN and CDR2 SYDVKM. This CDR3 has 13 amino acids. The chain's CDR3 is CASSPTVVYEQYF. Variable domain in full (rest from reference TRBV28 and TRBJ2-7): DVKVTQSSRYLVKRTGEKVFLECVQDMDHENMFWYRQDPGLGLRLIYFSYDVKMKEKGDIPEGYSVSREKKERFSLILESASTNQTSMYLCASSPTVVYEQYFGPGTRLTVT.

This chain joins TRBV20-1 and TRBJ2-2; TCRdb designates TRBD2, a call that cannot be tested without DNA. The CDR3 covers 17 residues. Germline lookup yields CDR1 DFQATT and CDR2 SNEGSKA (reference sequence). CDR3 amino acids: CSARDSTSGSTTGELFF.

CDR3 in amino acids: CAGRTALNTEAFF. The chain combines TRBV6-1 with TRBJ1-1. The germline gives CDR1 MNHNS, CDR2 SASEGT. CDR3 length: 13 residues.

This chain joins TRBV7-2 and TRBJ1-3. Germline-derived CDR1 and CDR2 are SGHTA and FQGNSA. There are 16 residues in the CDR3. The CDR3 is CASSLVPGGTGNTIYF. Drawing the rest from reference TRBV7-2 and TRBJ1-3, the complete variable domain is GAGVSQSPSNKVTEKGKDVELRCDPISGHTALYWYRQSLGQGLEFLIYFQGNSAPDKSGLPSDRFSAERTGGSVSTLTIQRTQQEDSAVYLCASSLVPGGTGNTIYFGEGSWLTVV.

The rearrangement links TRBV28 to TRBJ2-7; TCRdb indicates TRBD2, and absent DNA this call remains unverified. CDR1 is MDHEN and CDR2 is SYDVKM in the germline V gene. This CDR3 region has 15 residues. The CDR3 protein is CASSARGGPTYEQYF.

The rearrangement joins TRBV5-5 to TRBJ2-1; TCRdb outputs TRBD2, but without DNA this stays unchecked. The CDR3 contains 16 residues. Per the germline V gene, CDR1 is SGHKS and CDR2 is YYEKEE (reference sequence). The CDR3 sequence: CASSLRVGWSYNEQFF.

J is TRBJ1-1 and V is TRBV6-1. CDR3 length: 12 residues. Germline CDR1 reads MNHNS; CDR2 reads SASEGT. The chain's CDR3 is CAADNPATEAFF.

The chain couples TRBV4-1 to TRBJ2-3; as DNA is missing, the TRBD1 call by TCRdb cannot be tested. The CDR3 covers 14 residues. Germline CDR1 and CDR2: MGHRA and YSYEKL. The CDR3 is CASSQTGATDTQYF.

V and J are TRBV7-2 and TRBJ2-1. The CDR3 runs to 13 residues. The germline V gene encodes CDR1 SGHTA and CDR2 FQGNSA. The chain's CDR3 is CASSLVGNNEQFF.

This chain joins TRBV10-3 and TRBJ2-2; TCRdb outputs TRBD1, but without DNA this stays unchecked. Germline V lookup: CDR1 ENHRY, CDR2 SYGVKD. The CDR3 loop spans 15 amino acids. The CDR3 spells CAISGGTGPPGELFF.

This chain uses TRBV6-2 or TRBV6-3 with TRBJ2-2; TCRdb indicates TRBD1, and absent DNA this call remains unverified. The germline gives CDR1 MNHEY, CDR2 SVGEGT. This CDR3 region has 15 residues. This chain's CDR3 is CASSYVGAGTGELFF.

The gene calls are TRBV4-2 and TRBJ1-1. Per germline, CDR1 LGHNA and CDR2 YNFKEQ. The CDR3 spans 16 residues. The CDR3 loop is CASSQVETAPDTEAFF.

The J gene is TRBJ1-6, the V gene TRBV7-9. Germline-derived CDR1 and CDR2 are SEHNR and FQNEAQ (reference sequence). The CDR3 sequence is 14 residues long. CDR3: CASRAAGGDFSLHF.

The rearrangement uses TRBV12-3 or TRBV12-4 and TRBJ2-1; the TRBD2 assignment by TCRdb is unverifiable without DNA. There are 14 residues in the CDR3. The CDR3 loop is CASSTETVSGRGFF.

The V call is TRBV29-1, the J call TRBJ2-7; TCRdb lists TRBD1, though no DNA is available to test this call. Germline-derived CDR1 and CDR2 are SQVTM and ANQGSEA. The CDR3 sequence is 13 residues long. The CDR3 region is CSVGDRAASEQYF.

This chain connects TRBV7-9 to TRBJ1-2; TCRdb calls TRBD1, which cannot be checked without DNA. Per germline, CDR1 SEHNR and CDR2 FQNEAQ (reference sequence). CDR3 length: 14 residues. CDR3 residues: CASSNPGGDYGYTF.

V usage is TRBV5-1 and J usage is TRBJ2-7; the D call from TCRdb, TRBD1, cannot be confirmed without DNA. Germline values: CDR1 SGHRS, CDR2 YFSETQ. This CDR3 is 13 amino acids long. The CDR3 region is CASSPSGTPEQYF.

The chain joins TRBV9 to TRBJ2-2; checking the TCRdb D call of TRBD1 is not possible without DNA. CDR3 length equals 16 residues. Germline lookup yields CDR1 SGDLS and CDR2 YYNGEE. CDR3 region: CASSPPAPGMTGELFF.

This chain connects TRBV7-8 to TRBJ2-1; TCRdb lists TRBD1, though no DNA is available to test this call. Germline CDR1 SGHVS, CDR2 FQNEAQ. CDR3 length equals 15 residues. This CDR3 is CASSFPRGPDNEQFF. The full variable domain, rest sourced from reference TRBV7-8 and TRBJ2-1, is GAGVSQSPRYKVAKRGQDVALRCDPISGHVSLFWYQQALGQGPEFLTYFQNEAQLDKSGLPSDRFFAERPEGSVSTLKIQRTQQEDSAVYLCASSFPRGPDNEQFFGPGTRLTVL.

V is TRBV20-1 and J is TRBJ1-2; there is no DNA to check the TCRdb D call of TRBD1. The CDR3 is made up of 16 amino acids. The germline V gene has CDR1 DFQATT and CDR2 SNEGSKA (reference sequence). CDR3 residues: CSASDGGTGSYYGYTF.

V is TRBV14 and J is TRBJ2-3. The CDR3 sequence is 15 residues long. CDR1 SGHDN and CDR2 FVKESK come from the germline V gene. CDR3: CASSQEKGWTDTQYF.

The V call is TRBV5-5, the J call TRBJ2-3. CDR1 is SGHKS, CDR2 YYEKEE, per germline (reference sequence). CDR3 size: 15 residues. CDR3 in amino acids: CASSFTRQSTDTQYF.

CDR3: CSASGTSGSIYEQFF. The chain carries TRBV20-1 and TRBJ2-1; checking the TCRdb D call of TRBD2 is not possible without DNA. CDR1 DFQATT and CDR2 SNEGSKA come from the germline V gene (reference sequence). The CDR3 extends over 15 amino acids.

V gene TRBV20-1 combines with J gene TRBJ2-6; without DNA, the TCRdb call of TRBD1 cannot be checked. The length of the CDR3 is 18 residues. Germline V gene sequence: CDR1 DFQATT, CDR2 SNEGSKA (reference sequence). The CDR3 sequence is CSARAPGTGSAGANVLTF.